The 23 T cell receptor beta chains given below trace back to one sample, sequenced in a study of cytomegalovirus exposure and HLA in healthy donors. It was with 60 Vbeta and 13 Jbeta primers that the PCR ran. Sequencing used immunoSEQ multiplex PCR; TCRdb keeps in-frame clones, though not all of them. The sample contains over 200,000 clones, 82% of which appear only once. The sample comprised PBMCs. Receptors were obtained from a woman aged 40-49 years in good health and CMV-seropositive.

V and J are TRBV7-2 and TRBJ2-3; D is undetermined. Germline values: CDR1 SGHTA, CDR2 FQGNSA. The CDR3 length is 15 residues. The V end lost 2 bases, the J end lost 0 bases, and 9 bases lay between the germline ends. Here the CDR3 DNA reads TGTGCCAGCAGCTTAAAGAGCCCTAGCACAGATACGCAGTATTTT. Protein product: CASSLKSPSTDTQYF. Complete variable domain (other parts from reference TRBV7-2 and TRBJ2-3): GAGVSQSPSNKVTEKGKDVELRCDPISGHTALYWYRQSLGQGLEFLIYFQGNSAPDKSGLPSDRFSAERTGGSVSTLTIQRTQQEDSAVYLCASSLKSPSTDTQYFGPGTRLTVL.

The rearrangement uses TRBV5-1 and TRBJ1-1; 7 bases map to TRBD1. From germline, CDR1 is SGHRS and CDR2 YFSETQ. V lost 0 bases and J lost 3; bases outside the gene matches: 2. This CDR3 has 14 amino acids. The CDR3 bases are TGCGCCAGCAGCTTGGGCAGGGGGGACACTGAAGCTTTCTTT. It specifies CASSLGRGDTEAFF.

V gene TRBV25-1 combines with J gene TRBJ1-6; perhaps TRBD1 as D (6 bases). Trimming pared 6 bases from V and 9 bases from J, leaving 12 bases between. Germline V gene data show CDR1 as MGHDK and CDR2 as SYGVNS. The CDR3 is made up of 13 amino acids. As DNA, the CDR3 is TGTGCCAGCAGGTACAGGGAAGGTTCACCCCTCCACTTT. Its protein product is CASRYREGSPLHF.

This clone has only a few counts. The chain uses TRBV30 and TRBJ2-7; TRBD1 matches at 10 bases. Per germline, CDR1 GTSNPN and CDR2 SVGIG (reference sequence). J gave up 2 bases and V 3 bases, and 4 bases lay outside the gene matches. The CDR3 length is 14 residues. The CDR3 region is CAWRGQGFTYEQYF. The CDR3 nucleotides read TGTGCCTGGAGGGGACAGGGGTTTACCTACGAGCAGTACTTC.

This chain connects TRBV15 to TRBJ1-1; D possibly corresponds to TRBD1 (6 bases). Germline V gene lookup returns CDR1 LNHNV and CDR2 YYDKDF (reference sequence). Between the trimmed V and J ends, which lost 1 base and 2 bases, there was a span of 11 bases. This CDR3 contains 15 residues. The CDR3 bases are TGTGCCACCAGCAGAGCAGGGGTACTAAACACTGAAGCTTTCTTT. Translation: CATSRAGVLNTEAFF.

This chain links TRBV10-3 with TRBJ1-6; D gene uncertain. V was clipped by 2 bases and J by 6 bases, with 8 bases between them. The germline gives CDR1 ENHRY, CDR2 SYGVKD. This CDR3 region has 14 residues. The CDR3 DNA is TGTGCCATCAGTGAGAGGGAGGGTAATTCACCCCTCCACTTT. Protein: CAISEREGNSPLHF.

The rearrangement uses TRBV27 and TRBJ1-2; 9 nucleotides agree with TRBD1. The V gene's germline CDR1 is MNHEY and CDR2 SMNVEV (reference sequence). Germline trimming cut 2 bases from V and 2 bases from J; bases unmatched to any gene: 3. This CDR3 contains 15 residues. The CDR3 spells CASSLVGQGNYGYTF. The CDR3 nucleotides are TGTGCCAGCAGTTTAGTAGGACAGGGGAACTATGGCTACACCTTC.

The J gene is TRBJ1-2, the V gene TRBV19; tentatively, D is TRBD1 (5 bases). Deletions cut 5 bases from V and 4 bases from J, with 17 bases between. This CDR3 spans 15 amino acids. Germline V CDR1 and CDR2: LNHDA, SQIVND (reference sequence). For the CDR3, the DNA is TGTGCCAGTAGTTCCCCAAGGGGCGCAGGCTATGGCTACACCTTC. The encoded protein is CASSSPRGAGYGYTF.

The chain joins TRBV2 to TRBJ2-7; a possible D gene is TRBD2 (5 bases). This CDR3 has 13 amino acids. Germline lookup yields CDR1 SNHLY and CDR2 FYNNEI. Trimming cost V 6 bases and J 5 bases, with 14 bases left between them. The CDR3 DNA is TGTGCCAGCAGGTACGGGGTTACCGACGAGCAGTACTTC. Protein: CASRYGVTDEQYF.

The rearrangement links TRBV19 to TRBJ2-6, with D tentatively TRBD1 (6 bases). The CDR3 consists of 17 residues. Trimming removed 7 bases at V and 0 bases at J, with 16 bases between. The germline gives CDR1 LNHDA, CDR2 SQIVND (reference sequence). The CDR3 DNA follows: TGTGCCAGTAACGCGGACAGAATCTCCTCTGGGGCCAACGTCCTGACTTTC. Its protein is CASNADRISSGANVLTF. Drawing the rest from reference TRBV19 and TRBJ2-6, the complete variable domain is DGGITQSPKYLFRKEGQNVTLSCEQNLNHDAMYWYRQDPGQGLRLIYYSQIVNDFQKGDIAEGYSVSREKKESFPLTVTSAQKNPTAFYLCASNADRISSGANVLTFGAGSRLTVL.

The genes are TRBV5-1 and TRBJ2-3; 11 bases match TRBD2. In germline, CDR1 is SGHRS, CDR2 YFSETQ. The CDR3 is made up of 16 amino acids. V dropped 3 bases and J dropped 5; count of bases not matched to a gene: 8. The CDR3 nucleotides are TGCGCCAGCAGCTCCGGTAGCGGGGGGGCCGAAGATACGCAGTATTTT. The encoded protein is CASSSGSGGAEDTQYF.

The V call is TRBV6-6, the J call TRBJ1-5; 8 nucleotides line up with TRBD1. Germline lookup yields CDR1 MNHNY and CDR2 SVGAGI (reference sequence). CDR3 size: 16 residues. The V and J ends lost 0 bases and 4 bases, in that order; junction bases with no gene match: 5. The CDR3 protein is CASSYSTGVGNQPQHF. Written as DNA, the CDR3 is TGTGCCAGCAGTTACTCGACAGGGGTTGGGAATCAGCCCCAGCATTTT.

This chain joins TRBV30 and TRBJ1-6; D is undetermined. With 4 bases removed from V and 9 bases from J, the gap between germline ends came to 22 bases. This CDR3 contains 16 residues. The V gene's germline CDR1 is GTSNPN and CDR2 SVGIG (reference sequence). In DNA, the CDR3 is TGTGCCTGGAAGGAGGCAGACAAGATCTGGGTTTCACCCCTCCACTTT. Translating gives CAWKEADKIWVSPLHF.

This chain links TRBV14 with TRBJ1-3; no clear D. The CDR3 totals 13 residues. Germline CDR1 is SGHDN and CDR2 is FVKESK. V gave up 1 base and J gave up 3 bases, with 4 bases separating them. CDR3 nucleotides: TGTGCCAGCAGCCAAGCGTTTGGAAACACCATATATTTT. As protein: CASSQAFGNTIYF.

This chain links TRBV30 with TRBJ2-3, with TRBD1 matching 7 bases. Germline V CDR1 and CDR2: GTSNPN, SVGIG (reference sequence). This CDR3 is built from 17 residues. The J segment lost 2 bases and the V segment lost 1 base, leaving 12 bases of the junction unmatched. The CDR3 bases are TGTGCCTGGAGTGACCTGAACAGGGGAAATTACACAGATACGCAGTATTTT. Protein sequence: CAWSDLNRGNYTDTQYF.

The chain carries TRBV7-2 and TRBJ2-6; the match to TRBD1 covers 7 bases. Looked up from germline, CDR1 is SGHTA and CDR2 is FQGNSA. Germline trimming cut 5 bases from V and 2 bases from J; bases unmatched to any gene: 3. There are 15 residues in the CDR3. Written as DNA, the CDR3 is TGTGCCAGCAGCCAAGGGACAGCTGGGGCCAACGTCCTGACTTTC. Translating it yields CASSQGTAGANVLTF.

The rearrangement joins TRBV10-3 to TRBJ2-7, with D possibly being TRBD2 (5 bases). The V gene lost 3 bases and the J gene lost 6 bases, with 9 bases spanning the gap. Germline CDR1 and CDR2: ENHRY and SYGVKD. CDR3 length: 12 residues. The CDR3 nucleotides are TGTGCCATCAGTGACCGAGGGTTCGAGCAGTACTTC. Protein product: CAISDRGFEQYF.

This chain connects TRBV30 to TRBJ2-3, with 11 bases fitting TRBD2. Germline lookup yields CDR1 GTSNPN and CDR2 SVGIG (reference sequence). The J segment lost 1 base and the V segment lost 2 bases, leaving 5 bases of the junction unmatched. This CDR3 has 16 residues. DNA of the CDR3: TGTGCCTGGAGTAACCGACTAGCGGGGCGCACAGATACGCAGTATTTT. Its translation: CAWSNRLAGRTDTQYF.

DNA of the CDR3: TGTGCCAGCAGCTTAGCGAGGCAATCCGAGCAGTACTTC. The encoded protein is CASSLARQSEQYF. The chain is built from TRBV7-8 and TRBJ2-7; no clear D gene. The CDR3 loop spans 13 amino acids. V lost 0 bases and J 6 bases, leaving 9 bases between the germline ends. Germline CDR1 reads SGHVS; CDR2 reads FQNEAQ.

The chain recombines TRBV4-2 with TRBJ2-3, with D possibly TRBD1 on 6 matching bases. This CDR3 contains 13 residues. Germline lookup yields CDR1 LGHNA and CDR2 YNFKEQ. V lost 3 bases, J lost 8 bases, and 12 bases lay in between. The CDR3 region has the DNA TGTGCCAGCAGCCATTCAGGGGAAGTTACGCAGTATTTT. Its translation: CASSHSGEVTQYF.

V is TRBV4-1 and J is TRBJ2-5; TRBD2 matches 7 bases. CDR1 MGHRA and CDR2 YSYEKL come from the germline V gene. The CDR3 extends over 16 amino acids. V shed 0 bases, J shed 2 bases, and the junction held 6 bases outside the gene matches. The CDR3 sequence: CASSQDSGAAQETQYF. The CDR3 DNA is TGCGCCAGCAGCCAAGACAGCGGGGCAGCACAAGAGACCCAGTACTTC.

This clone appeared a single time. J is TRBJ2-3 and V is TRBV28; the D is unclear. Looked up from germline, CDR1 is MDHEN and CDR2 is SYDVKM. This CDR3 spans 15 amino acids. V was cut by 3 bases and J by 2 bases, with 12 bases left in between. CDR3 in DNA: TGTGCCAGCAGTTTCGTTTCGAGCCCCACAGATACGCAGTATTTT. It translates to CASSFVSSPTDTQYF. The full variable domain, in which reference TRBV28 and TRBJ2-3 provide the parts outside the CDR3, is DVKVTQSSRYLVKRTGEKVFLECVQDMDHENMFWYRQDPGLGLRLIYFSYDVKMKEKGDIPEGYSVSREKKERFSLILESASTNQTSMYLCASSFVSSPTDTQYFGPGTRLTVL.

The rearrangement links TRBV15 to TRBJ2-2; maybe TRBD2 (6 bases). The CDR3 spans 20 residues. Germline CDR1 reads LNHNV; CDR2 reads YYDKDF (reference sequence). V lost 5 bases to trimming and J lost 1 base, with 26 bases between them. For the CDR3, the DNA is TGTGCCACCAGCCCTCGGAGGGGCTCACTATCTCCCCGGAACACCGGGGAGCTGTTTTTT. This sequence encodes CATSPRRGSLSPRNTGELFF.